What follows are 30 T cell receptor beta chains derived from one specimen sequenced in a study of CD8+ T cells in alopecia areata. As to treatment: oral pan-JAK inhibitor, 5-10 mg twice daily. Once RNA had been extracted, it was reverse transcribed into cDNA to act as the sequencing template. Clones were read by immunoSEQ multiplex PCR, and TCRdb kept only the in-frame ones, dropping some. The table lists about 190,000 clones, roughly three fifths of them singletons, with 0.65% to 0.7% in the top ten. The material was CD4+ T cells sorted from blood, obtained at week 4, from a patient treated with tofacitinib. The source is a human donor with alopecia areata.

V gene TRBV9 combines with J gene TRBJ2-3, with D possibly TRBD2 on 6 matching bases. Germline V gene sequence: CDR1 SGDLS, CDR2 YYNGEE. V gave up 0 bases and J gave up 1 base, with 12 bases separating them. The CDR3 contains 16 residues. CDR3 region: CASSVGPGVGTDTQYF. CDR3 coding DNA: TGTGCCAGCAGCGTAGGGCCGGGAGTTGGCACAGATACGCAGTATTTT.

This clone turned up a few times. Distinct nucleotide sequences in the sample also encode this CDR3. The chain recombines TRBV30 with TRBJ1-2; a possible D gene is TRBD1 (6 bases). V gave up 4 bases and J gave up 2 bases, with 8 bases separating them. This CDR3 comprises 12 residues. Germline V gene sequence: CDR1 GTSNPN, CDR2 SVGIG (reference sequence). The CDR3 nucleotides are TGTGCCTGGACCACAGGGAACTATGGCTACACCTTC. Residues: CAWTTGNYGYTF.

In this sample, this clone turned up a few times. The same CDR3 is also encoded by other DNA sequences in this sample. The rearrangement uses TRBV5-1 and TRBJ2-7; D gene unclear. CDR3 length: 13 amino acids. Looked up from germline, CDR1 is SGHRS and CDR2 is YFSETQ. The ends were cut back, 0 bases at V and 2 bases at J, with 6 bases in the middle. CDR3 coding DNA: TGCGCCAGCAGCTTGGGTCCGGCCTACGAGCAGTACTTC. Translated: CASSLGPAYEQYF.

The rearrangement links TRBV19 to TRBJ2-3; TRBD2 aligns across 9 bases. Germline V CDR1 and CDR2: LNHDA, SQIVND (reference sequence). The trim removed 4 bases at V and 1 base at J, leaving 6 bases unmatched. This CDR3 is built from 16 residues. The CDR3 sequence: CASSKVAGAGTDTQYF. The CDR3 DNA reads TGTGCCAGTAGTAAGGTAGCGGGAGCGGGCACAGATACGCAGTATTTT.

This clone was found a few times. The chain carries TRBV2 and TRBJ2-7; D gene uncertain. Trimming left V 1 base short and J 6 bases short, with 10 bases between. The CDR3 is 13 amino acids. Germline lookup yields CDR1 SNHLY and CDR2 FYNNEI. This CDR3 reads CASSEVGEGEQYF. Written as DNA, the CDR3 is TGTGCCAGCAGTGAAGTTGGTGAAGGCGAGCAGTACTTC.

V usage is TRBV28 and J usage is TRBJ1-4; D unresolved. V lost 2 bases, J lost 0 bases, and 4 bases lay in between. Germline V lookup: CDR1 MDHEN, CDR2 SYDVKM. The CDR3 contains 14 residues. The DNA for the CDR3 is TGTGCCAGCAGTTTACCTCCAACTAATGAAAAACTGTTTTTT. Amino acid sequence: CASSLPPTNEKLFF.

V and J are TRBV6-6 and TRBJ2-1, with 10 bases matching TRBD2. Germline CDR1 is MNHNY and CDR2 is SVGAGI (reference sequence). CDR3 size: 16 residues. The V and J ends lost 0 bases and 5 bases, in that order; junction bases with no gene match: 4. This chain's CDR3 is CASSYSRLAGDNEQFF. The CDR3 bases are TGTGCCAGCAGTTACTCGAGGCTAGCGGGAGACAATGAGCAGTTCTTC.

This clone was found a few times. The gene calls are TRBV15 and TRBJ2-5, with D unclear. This CDR3 spans 16 amino acids. V lost 2 bases to trimming and J lost 1 base, with 14 bases between them. Germline values: CDR1 LNHNV, CDR2 YYDKDF (reference sequence). The CDR3 reads CATSRTRAGAQETQYF. The CDR3 DNA reads TGTGCCACCAGCAGAACCCGGGCCGGCGCCCAAGAGACCCAGTACTTC.

The chain employs TRBV7-2 and TRBJ2-5; D is ambiguous. Germline CDR1 and CDR2: SGHTA and FQGNSA. CDR3 length: 11 amino acids. Trimming removed 5 bases from V and 5 bases from J, with 6 bases in between. The chain's CDR3 is CASSHRETQYF. The CDR3 DNA reads TGTGCCAGCAGCCATAGGGAGACCCAGTACTTC.

V is TRBV7-2 and J is TRBJ2-7; no reliable D call. Germline V gives CDR1 SGHTA, CDR2 FQGNSA. The ends were cut back, 1 base at V and 1 base at J, with 14 bases in the middle. The CDR3 has 16 residues. Here the CDR3 DNA reads TGTGCCAGCAGCTTAGGTACGCGGAGTACGTCCTACGAGCAGTACTTC. This encodes CASSLGTRSTSYEQYF.

The gene calls are TRBV4-3 and TRBJ1-1; D not resolved. The CDR3 sequence is 13 residues long. Looked up from germline, CDR1 is LGHNA and CDR2 is YSLEER. V lost 0 bases, J lost 4 bases, and 6 bases lay in between. Here the CDR3 DNA reads TGCGCCAGCAGCCAAGAGGATGGCACTGAAGCTTTCTTT. Protein: CASSQEDGTEAFF.

This clone was counted once. The chain carries TRBV27 and TRBJ2-7; D is possibly TRBD2 (5 bases). V shed 5 bases and J shed 4 bases, with 15 bases lying between them. The CDR3 covers 14 residues. Looked up from germline, CDR1 is MNHEY and CDR2 is SMNVEV (reference sequence). The CDR3 spells CASSTRGRPYEQYF. Written as DNA, the CDR3 is TGTGCCAGCAGTACAAGAGGGCGCCCATACGAGCAGTACTTC.

This clone was seen only a few times. The rearrangement links TRBV7-9 to TRBJ1-5; 9 nucleotides agree with TRBD1. Germline CDR1 and CDR2: SEHNR and FQNEAQ (reference sequence). The J segment lost 2 bases and the V segment lost 5 bases, leaving 4 bases of the junction unmatched. The CDR3 is 15 residues long. CDR3: CASSPGQGGNQPQHF. CDR3 nucleotides: TGTGCCAGCAGCCCGGGACAGGGAGGCAATCAGCCCCAGCATTTT. Based on the CDR3 plus reference TRBV7-9 and TRBJ1-5, the full variable domain is DTGVSQNPRHKITKRGQNVTFRCDPISEHNRLYWYRQTLGQGPEFLTYFQNEAQLEKSRLLSDRFSAERPKGSFSTLEIQRTEQGDSAMYLCASSPGQGGNQPQHFGDGTRLSIL.

The J gene is TRBJ1-1, the V gene TRBV6-5; D is perhaps TRBD1 (5 bases). Germline loops: CDR1 MNHEY, CDR2 SVGAGI. Trimming pared 8 bases from V and 2 bases from J, leaving 15 bases between. The CDR3 has 14 residues. The chain's CDR3 is CASVGRQGNTEAFF. For the CDR3, the DNA is TGTGCCAGCGTCGGTAGGCAGGGCAACACTGAAGCTTTCTTT.

The CDR3 DNA sequence: TGTGCCTGGAGTGTACTTGGGGGGAGATACGAGCAGTACTTC. Protein sequence: CAWSVLGGRYEQYF. The V gene is TRBV30, the J gene TRBJ2-7; TRBD2 is a possible D gene (6 bases). The V gene lost 0 bases and the J gene lost 4 bases, with 13 bases spanning the gap. The germline gives CDR1 GTSNPN, CDR2 SVGIG (reference sequence). The CDR3 totals 14 residues.

The chain carries TRBV15 and TRBJ2-2; 7 nucleotides match TRBD2. J was trimmed by 0 bases and V by 7 bases; bases with no gene match: 5. This CDR3 is built from 15 residues. Germline CDR1 and CDR2: LNHNV and YYDKDF (reference sequence). The CDR3 coding sequence is TGTGCCACCACCGGGAGGCCTTCGAACACCGGGGAGCTGTTTTTT. Amino acids: CATTGRPSNTGELFF.

J is TRBJ2-6 and V is TRBV6-5; D unresolved. V was pared by 7 bases and J by 2 bases, with 3 bases between. CDR1 MNHEY and CDR2 SVGAGI come from the germline V gene. This CDR3 spans 12 amino acids. The CDR3 protein is CASKTGANVLTF. DNA for the CDR3: TGTGCCAGCAAGACTGGGGCCAACGTCCTGACTTTC.

The chain couples TRBV11-2 to TRBJ2-2; the D is unclear. The germline CDR1 and CDR2 sequences are SGHAT and FQNNGV. Between the trimmed V and J ends, which lost 4 bases and 4 bases, there was a span of 7 bases. This CDR3 region has 13 residues. In DNA form, the CDR3 reads TGTGCCAGCAGCTCTAGGGTCACCGGGGAGCTGTTTTTT. Translation: CASSSRVTGELFF.

V gene TRBV2 combines with J gene TRBJ2-7; TRBD1 matches 7 bases. The V gene end was trimmed by 4 bases and the J gene end by 9 bases; junction bases not matched to a gene: 6. Per germline, CDR1 SNHLY and CDR2 FYNNEI. The CDR3 is 12 residues long. This CDR3 reads CASSATRQGQYF. The CDR3 region has the DNA TGTGCCAGCAGTGCCACCAGACAGGGGCAGTACTTC.

J is TRBJ2-3 and V is TRBV7-2; TRBD2 agrees at 10 bases. J lost 3 bases, V lost 2 bases, and 5 bases had no gene match. The CDR3 spans 16 residues. Germline CDR1 reads SGHTA; CDR2 reads FQGNSA. This CDR3 is CASSLLAGGTTDTQYF. CDR3 DNA sequence: TGTGCCAGCAGCTTATTAGCGGGAGGAACGACAGATACGCAGTATTTT.

The chain joins TRBV25-1 to TRBJ2-5; no clear D gene. There are 11 residues in the CDR3. Trimming removed 7 bases from V and 5 bases from J, with 8 bases in between. Germline assignment: CDR1 MGHDK and CDR2 SYGVNS. The CDR3 DNA sequence: TGTGCCAGCACCACCGGGGAGACCCAGTACTTC. Translating gives CASTTGETQYF. The full variable domain, rest sourced from reference TRBV25-1 and TRBJ2-5, is EADIYQTPRYLVIGTGKKITLECSQTMGHDKMYWYQQDPGMELHLIHYSYGVNSTEKGDLSSESTVSRIRTEHFPLTLESARPSHTSQYLCASTTGETQYFGPGTRLLVL.

The CDR3 loop reads CASSQPSRGLGAEQYF. The CDR3 coding sequence is TGCGCCAGCAGTCAACCCTCGCGGGGCCTGGGTGCCGAGCAGTACTTC. The gene calls are TRBV23-1 and TRBJ2-7; D might be TRBD2 (6 bases). TRBV23-1 is labeled an ORF, and its function is uncertain. The CDR3 runs 16 residues. Trimming cost V 2 bases and J 6 bases, with 20 bases left between them.

This clone was recorded a few times. The chain carries TRBV11-2 and TRBJ2-3; 8 positions match TRBD2. Trimming at V came to 7 bases and at J to 0 bases, leaving 9 bases not matched to a gene. The CDR3 length is 16 residues. The germline CDR1 and CDR2 sequences are SGHAT and FQNNGV. The CDR3 coding sequence is TGTGCCAGCAAACGTTATAGCGGGGCCAGCACAGATACGCAGTATTTT. This translates into CASKRYSGASTDTQYF.

The chain recombines TRBV4-3 with TRBJ2-5; D remains unclear. The CDR3 contains 13 residues. Germline CDR1 is LGHNA and CDR2 is YSLEER. Trimming shortened V by 3 bases and J by 11 bases, and 16 bases separated the two germline ends. CDR3 loop: CASSHGPDKEQYF. CDR3 nucleotides: TGCGCCAGCAGCCACGGGCCCGATAAGGAGCAGTACTTC.

This clone has more than one count but fewer than ten. The chain carries TRBV10-3 and TRBJ2-1; 8 bases match TRBD2. V gave up 4 bases and J gave up 15 bases; unmatched junction bases: 5. CDR1 is ENHRY, CDR2 SYGVKD, per germline. CDR3 length: 11 residues. The CDR3 DNA reads TGTGCCATCAGTGCCGGGACTAGACGGTTCTTC. Translated, it gives CAISAGTRRFF.

J is TRBJ2-7 and V is TRBV29-1; 8 bases align to TRBD1. Germline V gives CDR1 SQVTM, CDR2 ANQGSEA. The CDR3 has 14 residues. Unmatched junction bases numbered 5, after V lost 4 bases and J lost 0 bases. The CDR3 is CSVGGTGLSYEQYF. The CDR3 region has the DNA TGCAGCGTTGGGGGGACAGGCCTCTCCTACGAGCAGTACTTC.

The J gene is TRBJ2-7, the V gene TRBV2; the match to TRBD2 covers 7 bases. The CDR3 is 14 amino acids. The V gene end was trimmed by 9 bases and the J gene end by 5 bases; junction bases not matched to a gene: 13. Germline-derived CDR1 and CDR2 are SNHLY and FYNNEI. Here the CDR3 DNA reads TGTGCCAGTAATAGGGAGGCCCGGGGGGACGAGCAGTACTTC. Residues: CASNREARGDEQYF.

This clone was detected a few times. The chain has TRBV5-1 and TRBJ2-7; 15 nucleotides align to TRBD2. The CDR3 is made up of 15 amino acids. Per germline, CDR1 SGHRS and CDR2 YFSETQ. V shed 4 bases and J 6 bases; nucleotides not matched to a gene: 5. The CDR3 sequence is CASSMGLAGGSEQYF. The CDR3 DNA follows: TGCGCCAGCAGCATGGGACTAGCGGGAGGTTCCGAGCAGTACTTC.

The chain joins TRBV19 to TRBJ2-7; 7 bases match TRBD1. The V gene's germline CDR1 is LNHDA and CDR2 SQIVND (reference sequence). CDR3 size: 14 residues. The ends lost 4 bases at V and 4 bases at J; junction bases unmatched: 7. The CDR3 spells CASSTKTGPYEQYF. The CDR3 nucleotides are TGTGCCAGTAGTACAAAGACAGGGCCATACGAGCAGTACTTC.

The chain has TRBV7-8 and TRBJ1-3; possibly TRBD1 for D (6 bases). CDR3 size: 15 residues. Germline V CDR1 and CDR2: SGHVS, FQNEAQ. V lost 6 bases, J lost 4 bases, and 16 bases lay in between. The CDR3 sequence is CASSHTGTQGNTIYF. CDR3 in DNA: TGTGCCAGCAGTCACACCGGGACACAGGGAAACACCATATATTTT.